Listed here are 8 T cell receptor beta chains from one sample, sequenced in a study of T cell repertoires in cytomegalovirus infection. No antigens are known for them. TCRdb reprocessed the reads with MiXCR, giving one entry per CDR3 protein. There are about 770,000 distinct CDR3 sequences in the sample; under 35% occur only once, and around 14% lies in the top ten. The sequenced sample was cultured CD8+ T cells from PBMCs, obtained from culture after CMV antigen stimulation. Receptors were obtained from a human donor in good health (CMV status not recorded). Some clones in this sample may be carry-over from other donors' samples.

J is TRBJ2-7 and V is TRBV3-1; tentatively, D is TRBD1 or TRBD2 (5 bases each). The CDR3 runs 14 residues. Germline CDR1 LGHDT, CDR2 YNNKEL (reference sequence). Trimming took off 1 base at V and 0 bases at J, with 7 bases between the two ends. Here the CDR3 DNA reads TGTGCCAGCAGCCAAGGGGGGTTCTCCTACGAGCAGTACTTC. This translates into CASSQGGFSYEQYF.

This clonotype turned up a few times. The V and J genes are TRBV10-3 and TRBJ2-5; TRBD1 might be the D (5 bases). This CDR3 is 17 amino acids long. With 8 bases removed from V and 3 bases from J, the gap between germline ends came to 25 bases. Per germline, CDR1 ENHRY and CDR2 SYGVKD. CDR3 amino acids: CAIHEKSLQAVKETQYF. Written as DNA, the CDR3 is TGTGCCATCCACGAGAAATCTTTACAGGCGGTAAAAGAGACCCAGTACTTC.

This clonotype appeared many times. The chain is built from TRBV7-6 and TRBJ2-5, with D possibly being TRBD1 or TRBD2 (8 bases each). Germline V gene data show CDR1 as SGHVS and CDR2 as FNYEAQ. The CDR3 is made up of 17 amino acids. The germline V and J ends were trimmed by 5 bases and 5 bases, with 24 bases remaining between them. The CDR3 sequence is CASSLGQGVLAGETQYF. Here the CDR3 DNA reads TGTGCCAGCAGCCTTGGACAGGGCGTCTTAGCGGGGGAGACCCAGTACTTC.

The CDR3 nucleotides read TGTGCCAGCAGTTTAGGGGGGTTCCTCCACTTT. Its protein is CASSLGGFLHF. The J gene is TRBJ1-6, the V gene TRBV12-3 or TRBV12-4; TRBD1 is a possible D gene (5 bases). Trimming took 1 base from V and 15 from J, leaving 7 bases between them. The CDR3 contains 11 residues.

This clonotype has a handful of counts. The chain has TRBV15 and TRBJ2-7; 11 nucleotides match TRBD1. Germline CDR1 and CDR2: LNHNV and YYDKDF (reference sequence). This CDR3 comprises 16 residues. V lost 0 bases to trimming and J lost 6 bases; unmatched junction nucleotides: 7. This CDR3 is CATSRDRDRGRCEQYV. The DNA for the CDR3 is TGTGCCACCAGCAGAGATAGGGACAGGGGGAGGTGCGAGCAGTACGTC.

This chain links TRBV19 with TRBJ1-5; D remains ambiguous. This CDR3 spans 15 amino acids. Germline-derived CDR1 and CDR2 are LNHDA and SQIVND (reference sequence). V shed 4 bases and J shed 7 bases, with 17 bases lying between them. CDR3 in amino acids: CASSTLGPSEQPQHF. CDR3 DNA sequence: TGTGCCAGTAGTACCTTGGGCCCTTCGGAGCAGCCCCAGCATTTT.

V is TRBV7-6 and J is TRBJ1-1, with 7 positions matching TRBD1. After removal of 10 bases from V and 1 base from J, the junction contained 15 bases not matched to a gene. Germline lookup yields CDR1 SGHVS and CDR2 FNYEAQ. The CDR3 runs 16 residues. The CDR3 DNA sequence: TGTGCCAACAGTCCCTCGTCACAGGGGCCGAACACTGAAGCTTTCTTT. Protein: CANSPSSQGPNTEAFF.

This sequence joins TRBV5-4 and TRBJ1-1; 8 bases line up with TRBD1. The CDR3 covers 18 residues. The ends lost 4 bases at V and 1 base at J; junction bases unmatched: 15. The germline CDR1 and CDR2 sequences are SGHNT and YYREEE (reference sequence). CDR3 amino acids: CASSKISAGQGRNTEAFF. The CDR3, as DNA: TGTGCCAGCAGCAAAATAAGCGCCGGACAGGGAAGGAACACTGAAGCTTTCTTT.